The 19 T cell receptor beta chains in this list originate from one sample, sequenced in a study of OX40 agonist ivuxolimab in advanced cancers. Using immunoSEQ multiplex PCR, the repertoire was profiled, and TCRdb retains in-frame clones only, with some absent. The table includes around 100,000 clones, about 91% detected once. The material was CD4+ or CD8+ T cells sorted from blood, obtained in a trial of the OX40 agonist ivuxolimab. The receptors were gathered from an adult with an advanced solid tumor such as melanoma, head and neck, liver or kidney cancer.

This chain connects TRBV5-1 to TRBJ2-3; D remains unclear. The germline V gene has CDR1 SGHRS and CDR2 YFSETQ. Trimming took off 5 bases at V and 2 bases at J, with 18 bases between the two ends. CDR3 length: 16 amino acids. The CDR3 region has the DNA TGCGCCAGCAGTTTTACGCTACGGACCAACACAGATACGCAGTATTTT. Translating it yields CASSFTLRTNTDTQYF.

The chain links TRBV5-1 to TRBJ2-1; D unresolved. CDR3 length: 13 residues. Per germline, CDR1 SGHRS and CDR2 YFSETQ. The V gene lost 1 base and the J gene lost 7 bases, with 9 bases spanning the gap. This CDR3 is CASSLNVRNEQFF. The CDR3, as DNA: TGCGCCAGCAGCTTGAATGTTCGGAATGAGCAGTTCTTC.

The rearrangement uses TRBV15 and TRBJ1-4; no firm D call. CDR1 is LNHNV, CDR2 YYDKDF, per germline (reference sequence). This CDR3 has 16 amino acids. The ends were cut back, 1 base at V and 5 bases at J, with 14 bases in the middle. The CDR3 reads CATSRVSWEKNEKLFF. CDR3 DNA sequence: TGTGCCACCAGCAGAGTCTCGTGGGAGAAGAATGAAAAACTGTTTTTT. Combining the CDR3 with reference TRBV15 and TRBJ1-4 gives the whole variable domain DAMVIQNPRYQVTQFGKPVTLSCSQTLNHNVMYWYQQKSSQAPKLLFHYYDKDFNNEADTPDNFQSRRPNTSFCFLDIRSPGLGDTAMYLCATSRVSWEKNEKLFFGSGTQLSVL.

This sequence joins TRBV30 and TRBJ2-7; 8 bases agree with TRBD1. After removal of 4 bases from V and 2 bases from J, the junction contained 4 bases not matched to a gene. This CDR3 contains 13 residues. Germline V lookup: CDR1 GTSNPN, CDR2 SVGIG (reference sequence). CDR3 sequence: CAWKPTGAYEQYF. The DNA of the CDR3 is TGTGCCTGGAAGCCGACAGGGGCCTACGAGCAGTACTTC.

J is TRBJ1-1 and V is TRBV2; the match to TRBD1 covers 9 bases. The V gene end was trimmed by 7 bases and the J gene end by 4 bases; junction bases not matched to a gene: 7. The germline V gene encodes CDR1 SNHLY and CDR2 FYNNEI. This CDR3 has 14 residues. CDR3 coding DNA: TGTGCCAGCACTGGGGGACAGGGTTCCACTGAAGCTTTCTTT. Its protein product is CASTGGQGSTEAFF. Full variable domain (remainder filled in from reference TRBV2 and TRBJ1-1): EPEVTQTPSHQVTQMGQEVILRCVPISNHLYFYWYRQILGQKVEFLVSFYNNEISEKSEIFDDQFSVERPDGSNFTLKIRSTKLEDSAMYFCASTGGQGSTEAFFGQGTRLTVV.

Written as DNA, the CDR3 is TGTGCCAGCAGTAGCGACAGGACGACGTTTCTCTATGGCTACACCTTC. Its translation is CASSSDRTTFLYGYTF. This chain links TRBV2 with TRBJ1-2; D might be TRBD1 (6 bases). The germline CDR1 and CDR2 sequences are SNHLY and FYNNEI. V was cut by 5 bases and J by 4 bases, with 20 bases left in between. The CDR3 is made up of 16 amino acids.

V usage is TRBV6-1 and J usage is TRBJ2-7; 10 positions agree with TRBD2. There are 14 residues in the CDR3. J gave up 2 bases and V 7 bases, and 5 bases lay outside the gene matches. Germline V CDR1 and CDR2: MNHNS, SASEGT. The CDR3 sequence: CASNVAGGAYEQYF. The CDR3 region has the DNA TGTGCCAGCAATGTAGCGGGGGGAGCCTACGAGCAGTACTTC.

This chain joins TRBV28 and TRBJ2-6; D is unresolved. V was pared by 5 bases and J by 6 bases, with 20 bases between. Per germline, CDR1 MDHEN and CDR2 SYDVKM. The CDR3 is 17 amino acids. CDR3 nucleotide sequence: TGTGCCAGCAGTATCGGACGGAACCCTATTGAGGCCAACGTCCTGACTTTC. Protein product: CASSIGRNPIEANVLTF.

The chain recombines TRBV9 with TRBJ2-1, with D unclear. The CDR3 spans 14 residues. Trimming took 0 bases from V and 4 from J, leaving 8 bases between them. The V gene's germline CDR1 is SGDLS and CDR2 YYNGEE. The CDR3 DNA reads TGTGCCAGCAGCGTAGTTGGTCAATACAATGAGCAGTTCTTC. Encoded protein: CASSVVGQYNEQFF.

CDR3: CASSMASGSYNEQFF. In DNA, the CDR3 is TGTGCCAGTAGTATGGCTAGCGGCTCCTACAATGAGCAGTTCTTC. V usage is TRBV19 and J usage is TRBJ2-1; 7 bases fit TRBD2. V was clipped by 3 bases and J by 0 bases; unmatched bases: 2. Germline V gene sequence: CDR1 LNHDA, CDR2 SQIVND (reference sequence). This CDR3 is built from 15 residues.

V and J are TRBV9 and TRBJ1-1; perhaps TRBD1 as D (5 bases). From germline, CDR1 is SGDLS and CDR2 YYNGEE. Deletions cut 0 bases from V and 6 bases from J, with 15 bases between. CDR3 length: 15 amino acids. The CDR3, as DNA: TGTGCCAGCAGCGTAGGACATGGGGCTGTCGCTGAAGCTTTCTTT. This codes for CASSVGHGAVAEAFF.

The chain carries TRBV19 and TRBJ1-3; possibly TRBD1 for D (6 bases). The CDR3 has 16 residues. V lost 5 bases to trimming and J lost 0 bases, with 14 bases between them. CDR1 and CDR2 from the germline V gene are LNHDA and SQIVND (reference sequence). The CDR3 DNA is TGTGCCAGTAGTCGGGACACGCTGAGCTCTGGAAACACCATATATTTT. This gives the protein CASSRDTLSSGNTIYF.

A few counts support this clone. V gene TRBV19 combines with J gene TRBJ1-1; no definite D call. The CDR3 length is 14 residues. Trimming pared 4 bases from V and 4 bases from J, leaving 13 bases between. Germline CDR1 reads LNHDA; CDR2 reads SQIVND (reference sequence). The CDR3 sequence is CASSTVYGSTEAFF. The CDR3 DNA sequence: TGTGCCAGTAGTACGGTCTATGGGAGCACTGAAGCTTTCTTT. The full variable domain, rest sourced from reference TRBV19 and TRBJ1-1, is DGGITQSPKYLFRKEGQNVTLSCEQNLNHDAMYWYRQDPGQGLRLIYYSQIVNDFQKGDIAEGYSVSREKKESFPLTVTSAQKNPTAFYLCASSTVYGSTEAFFGQGTRLTVV.

The chain carries TRBV30 and TRBJ2-1; D uncertain. Trimming took 3 bases from V and 5 from J, leaving 5 bases between them. This CDR3 region has 11 residues. Germline CDR1 and CDR2: GTSNPN and SVGIG (reference sequence). This CDR3 is CAWRAHNEQFF. DNA of the CDR3: TGTGCCTGGAGAGCCCACAATGAGCAGTTCTTC.

The rearrangement joins TRBV7-8 to TRBJ2-7; 12 bases fit TRBD1. Germline values: CDR1 SGHVS, CDR2 FQNEAQ. The CDR3 covers 17 residues. Trimming took 1 base from V and 4 from J; bases not matched to a gene: 8. CDR3 in DNA: TGTGCCAGCAGCTTAGGGGAGGGGACAGGGGGCTTTTACGAGCAGTACTTC. The encoded protein is CASSLGEGTGGFYEQYF.

This chain uses TRBV6-5 with TRBJ2-1; D unresolved. Between the trimmed V and J ends, which lost 4 bases and 3 bases, there was a span of 13 bases. CDR1 is MNHEY, CDR2 SVGAGI, per germline. This CDR3 is built from 15 residues. Written as DNA, the CDR3 is TGTGCCAGCAGTTTACGAGGAAGTAACTACAATGAGCAGTTCTTC. It encodes CASSLRGSNYNEQFF.

This chain connects TRBV11-3 to TRBJ2-3; D may correspond to TRBD1 or TRBD2 (6 bases each). Looked up from germline, CDR1 is SGHNT and CDR2 is YENEEA. The germline V and J ends were trimmed by 4 bases and 4 bases, with 12 bases remaining between them. This CDR3 comprises 14 residues. The CDR3 sequence is CASSWGRGADTQYF. CDR3 DNA sequence: TGTGCCAGCAGCTGGGGGCGGGGTGCAGATACGCAGTATTTT.

This clone was seen more than once but under ten times. The chain employs TRBV6-5 and TRBJ2-1; TRBD2 matches 12 bases. Germline assignment: CDR1 MNHEY and CDR2 SVGAGI. This CDR3 is 15 amino acids long. Trimming took 5 bases from V and 5 from J; bases not matched to a gene: 4. DNA of the CDR3: TGTGCCAGCAGTCCTGGACTAGCGGGGCACAATGAGCAGTTCTTC. Its protein is CASSPGLAGHNEQFF.

A remark on this clone: Distinct nucleotide sequences in the sample also encode this CDR3. The chain is built from TRBV5-1 and TRBJ2-5; the D gene is possibly TRBD1 (6 bases). This CDR3 region has 14 residues. V shed 4 bases and J shed 2 bases, with 12 bases lying between them. Looked up from germline, CDR1 is SGHRS and CDR2 is YFSETQ. The CDR3 region is CASSVTGFQETQYF. CDR3 coding DNA: TGCGCCAGCAGCGTTACAGGGTTTCAAGAGACCCAGTACTTC.